The clone carrying this T cell receptor beta chain came up a few times. This CDR3 region has 11 residues. CDR1 DFQATT and CDR2 SNEGSKA come from the germline V gene (reference sequence). Trimming cost V 7 bases and J 5 bases, with 6 bases left between them. These data are taken from a study of early T cells in non-severe SARS-CoV-2 infection. One entry per CDR3 protein results from TCRdb running MiXCR on the 5' RACE reads. The table lists some 57,000 distinct CDR3 sequences, under 8.5% of them singletons. This chain uses TRBV20-1 with TRBJ1-6; D is unclear. The clonotype was recovered from an adult who was a healthcare worker with PCR-confirmed SARS-CoV-2 infection or an uninfected control (not recorded which). Sequencing was carried out using whole blood. The CDR3 region has the DNA TGCAGTGACGGTGATAATTCACCCCTCCACTTT. Translated, it gives CSDGDNSPLHF.